Each of the 26 T cell receptor beta chains below was sequenced from the same sample in a study of OX40 agonist ivuxolimab in advanced cancers. Sequencing was performed with immunoSEQ multiplex PCR; in TCRdb, only in-frame clones are kept and a portion is missing. Among around 110,000 clones listed, roughly 93% were seen once. The sequenced sample was CD4+ or CD8+ T cells sorted from blood, obtained in a trial of the OX40 agonist ivuxolimab. Receptor source: an adult with an advanced solid tumor such as melanoma, head and neck, liver or kidney cancer.

This clone is a singleton in its sample. The chain carries TRBV4-2 and TRBJ2-3, with no clear D. Germline V CDR1 and CDR2: LGHNA, YNFKEQ. The germline V and J ends were trimmed by 1 base and 0 bases, with 11 bases remaining between them. The CDR3 consists of 16 residues. The CDR3 loop reads CASSQGPAISTDTQYF. The CDR3 nucleotides read TGTGCCAGCAGCCAAGGGCCGGCCATTAGCACAGATACGCAGTATTTT.

In DNA form, the CDR3 reads TGTGCCAGCATGGACACGATCAATGAGCAGTTCTTC. Translated, it gives CASMDTINEQFF. V gene TRBV2 combines with J gene TRBJ2-1, with D possibly matching TRBD1 (5 bases). Trimming stripped 7 bases from V and 6 bases from J, with 10 bases between. Germline V lookup: CDR1 SNHLY, CDR2 FYNNEI. The CDR3 extends over 12 amino acids.

V usage is TRBV9 and J usage is TRBJ1-3; D call uncertain. Germline loops: CDR1 SGDLS, CDR2 YYNGEE. The CDR3 is made up of 14 amino acids. V was shortened by 0 bases and J by 6 bases, with 10 bases between the two germline ends. CDR3 residues: CASSVGAVTNTIYF. The CDR3 DNA sequence: TGTGCCAGCAGCGTAGGGGCAGTGACAAACACCATATATTTT.

The CDR3 region is CASSRGGYGYTF. The CDR3 coding sequence is TGTGCCAGCTCCCGCGGGGGGTATGGCTACACCTTC. V gene TRBV6-1 combines with J gene TRBJ1-2, with a possible D match to TRBD1 (5 bases). Looked up from germline, CDR1 is MNHNS and CDR2 is SASEGT. The CDR3 is 12 residues long. V was cut by 8 bases and J by 5 bases, with 12 bases left in between.

The chain carries TRBV9 and TRBJ2-2; D is ambiguous. The CDR3 is made up of 17 amino acids. Germline values: CDR1 SGDLS, CDR2 YYNGEE. V was trimmed by 3 bases and J by 5 bases, leaving 20 bases between them. The CDR3 DNA reads as TGTGCCAGCAGCGGCCTCCAAGGATGGGGTGAGACCGGGGAGCTGTTTTTT. It codes for CASSGLQGWGETGELFF.

This chain joins TRBV28 and TRBJ2-1, with D perhaps given as TRBD1 or TRBD2 (7 bases each). The CDR3 is 16 residues long. V was clipped by 4 bases and J by 10 bases, with 23 bases between them. Per the germline V gene, CDR1 is MDHEN and CDR2 is SYDVKM. The CDR3 loop is CASSSPGRGRRYEQFF. The CDR3 DNA follows: TGTGCCAGCAGTTCCCCGGGGAGGGGGCGACGGTACGAGCAGTTCTTC.

This chain links TRBV20-1 with TRBJ1-2, with no clear D. Germline CDR1 DFQATT, CDR2 SNEGSKA (reference sequence). Trimming took off 6 bases at V and 12 bases at J, with 14 bases between the two ends. The CDR3 extends over 10 amino acids. The CDR3 DNA follows: TGCAGTGCCATCCTAACTGAACACACCTTC. This encodes CSAILTEHTF.

The V gene is TRBV9, the J gene TRBJ1-3; TRBD1 aligns across 7 bases. The CDR3 runs 15 residues. V lost 5 bases, J lost 3 bases, and 8 bases stayed unmatched. Germline V lookup: CDR1 SGDLS, CDR2 YYNGEE. CDR3 sequence (DNA): TGTGCCAGCAGTCCAGGGGGGAGAGGTGGAAACACCATATATTTT. This codes for CASSPGGRGGNTIYF.

This rearrangement joins TRBV5-8 to TRBJ2-2; D is possibly TRBD1 or TRBD2 (5 bases each). The CDR3 runs to 19 residues. The germline gives CDR1 SGHTS, CDR2 YDEGEE. V lost 0 bases and J lost 0, with 18 bases in between. The CDR3 spells CASSLGKGRQRANTGELFF. The CDR3 nucleotides read TGTGCCAGCAGCTTGGGAAAGGGACGACAGAGAGCGAACACCGGGGAGCTGTTTTTT.

The chain joins TRBV29-1 to TRBJ2-1; 8 positions agree with TRBD2. V lost 6 bases, J lost 9 bases, and 7 bases stayed unmatched. CDR3 length: 12 residues. Germline assignment: CDR1 SQVTM and CDR2 ANQGSEA. The CDR3 DNA is TGCAGCGTCATTAGCGGGGCGGGTGAGCAGTTCTTC. The encoded protein is CSVISGAGEQFF.

The rearrangement uses TRBV9 and TRBJ2-3; D remains unclear. CDR3 size: 16 residues. Germline V gene lookup returns CDR1 SGDLS and CDR2 YYNGEE. With 3 bases removed from V and 0 bases from J, the gap between germline ends came to 14 bases. CDR3 sequence (DNA): TGTGCCAGCAGCGCCCTACCAGGCTCTAGCACAGATACGCAGTATTTT. It is translated as CASSALPGSSTDTQYF.

This clone was picked up one time. The chain recombines TRBV19 with TRBJ1-2; D is possibly TRBD1 (5 bases). CDR1 is LNHDA, CDR2 SQIVND, per germline (reference sequence). Trimming stripped 8 bases from V and 4 bases from J, with 17 bases between. CDR3 length equals 14 residues. The DNA of the CDR3 is TGTGCCAGTGGGGGGACGGTGGGAGTCTATGGCTACACCTTC. Translating it yields CASGGTVGVYGYTF.

This clone was seen a few times. The rearrangement joins TRBV29-1 to TRBJ1-2, with a tentative D call TRBD1 (5 bases). The CDR3 runs 11 residues. Looked up from germline, CDR1 is SQVTM and CDR2 is ANQGSEA. With 6 bases removed from V and 5 bases from J, the gap between germline ends came to 10 bases. CDR3 DNA: TGCAGCGTGGGGGTTGAGTATGGCTACACCTTC. Its protein is CSVGVEYGYTF.

This chain connects TRBV15 to TRBJ1-1; D is unresolved. Trimming removed 0 bases from V and 7 bases from J, with 9 bases in between. CDR3 length: 13 amino acids. Germline assignment: CDR1 LNHNV and CDR2 YYDKDF (reference sequence). The CDR3 sequence is CATSRDETREAFF. The CDR3 coding sequence is TGTGCCACCAGCAGAGATGAGACACGTGAAGCTTTCTTT.

This clone has only one observation. The rearrangement links TRBV11-2 to TRBJ1-1; 8 bases match TRBD1. Germline V gives CDR1 SGHAT, CDR2 FQNNGV. The length of the CDR3 is 15 residues. Trimming removed 5 bases from V and 1 base from J; junction bases left unmatched: 6. Here the CDR3 reads CASSPGQGRNTEAFF. CDR3 DNA sequence: TGTGCCAGCAGCCCCGGACAGGGCCGGAACACTGAAGCTTTCTTT.

J is TRBJ2-6 and V is TRBV21-1. TRBV21-1 is classified as a pseudogene. The CDR3 length is 18 residues. The CDR3 sequence: CASSDRAFTEPGANVLTF. CDR3 coding DNA: TGTGCCAGCAGCGACCGGGCCTTTACTGAGCCTGGGGCCAACGTCCTGACTTTC.

The chain carries TRBV4-2 and TRBJ2-5, with TRBD2 matching over 13 bases. CDR3 length: 15 residues. Germline CDR1 and CDR2: LGHNA and YNFKEQ. The V and J ends lost 5 bases and 1 base, in that order; junction bases with no gene match: 1. Here the CDR3 reads CASSRTSGGQETQYF. In DNA, the CDR3 is TGTGCCAGCAGCAGGACTAGCGGGGGCCAAGAGACCCAGTACTTC.

This clone was detected only once. The rearrangement links TRBV18 to TRBJ1-1, with 7 bases aligning to TRBD1. V was clipped by 3 bases and J by 5 bases; unmatched bases: 6. From germline, CDR1 is KGHSH and CDR2 LQKENI. The CDR3 loop spans 14 amino acids. The CDR3 nucleotides read TGTGCCAGCTCACCCGGACAGGCAGTTACTGAAGCTTTCTTT. Translation gives CASSPGQAVTEAFF.

J is TRBJ2-7 and V is TRBV5-1, with TRBD1 matching 7 bases. Germline lookup yields CDR1 SGHRS and CDR2 YFSETQ. The CDR3 runs 15 residues. Trimming at V came to 4 bases and at J to 6 bases, leaving 13 bases not matched to a gene. CDR3 DNA: TGCGCCAGCAGCCCACCGGGACAGACGTCCGGCGAGCAGTACTTC. Translation: CASSPPGQTSGEQYF.

This rearrangement joins TRBV7-3 to TRBJ2-2; D call uncertain. The CDR3 loop spans 17 amino acids. Trimming took 4 bases from V and 1 from J, leaving 16 bases between them. The germline V gene has CDR1 SGHTA and CDR2 FQGTGA. This CDR3 reads CASSSRSAEMNTGELFF. The CDR3 nucleotides read TGTGCCAGCAGCTCCAGATCGGCGGAGATGAACACCGGGGAGCTGTTTTTT.

This clone was observed once. V is TRBV7-2 and J is TRBJ2-2; D is uncertain. The CDR3 runs 15 residues. Per the germline V gene, CDR1 is SGHTA and CDR2 is FQGNSA. V was clipped by 1 base and J by 4 bases, with 10 bases between them. As DNA, the CDR3 is TGTGCCAGCAGCTTAGTTGTGTCGGTCACCGGGGAGCTGTTTTTT. Amino acids: CASSLVVSVTGELFF.

The V call is TRBV28, the J call TRBJ2-1; D is unclear. The V gene's germline CDR1 is MDHEN and CDR2 SYDVKM. The V end was cut by 10 bases, the J end by 12 bases, with 19 bases between. This CDR3 has 12 residues. The CDR3 sequence is CATKRPTAPQFF. In DNA form, the CDR3 reads TGTGCCACCAAAAGGCCCACCGCCCCGCAGTTCTTC.

This chain joins TRBV9 and TRBJ2-2; 7 bases are a match to TRBD2. Germline CDR1 is SGDLS and CDR2 is YYNGEE. This CDR3 is built from 16 residues. Trimming cost V 5 bases and J 4 bases; bases outside gene matches: 11. The CDR3 sequence is CASRSKGGTATGELFF. For the CDR3, the DNA is TGTGCCAGCAGATCGAAGGGAGGGACGGCCACCGGGGAGCTGTTTTTT.

The J gene is TRBJ1-1, the V gene TRBV18; maybe TRBD1 (6 bases). V was trimmed by 2 bases and J by 2 bases, leaving 12 bases between them. There are 15 residues in the CDR3. The germline V gene has CDR1 KGHSH and CDR2 LQKENI. The CDR3 nucleotides are TGTGCCAGCTCACCAACCGGGACATTAAACACTGAAGCTTTCTTT. Residues: CASSPTGTLNTEAFF.

The V call is TRBV5-5, the J call TRBJ1-2; tentative D call: TRBD1 (5 bases). CDR3 length equals 15 residues. The V end lost 0 bases, the J end lost 4 bases, and 13 bases lay between the germline ends. In germline, CDR1 is SGHKS, CDR2 YYEKEE (reference sequence). The CDR3 region has the DNA TGTGCCAGCAGCTTGGAACAGGCTGGCTCCTATGGCTACACCTTC. This translates into CASSLEQAGSYGYTF.

The rearrangement joins TRBV6-1 to TRBJ2-1; D call uncertain. Germline lookup yields CDR1 MNHNS and CDR2 SASEGT. CDR3 length: 12 amino acids. The ends were cut back, 4 bases at V and 12 bases at J, with 13 bases in the middle. The CDR3 DNA sequence: TGTGCCAGCAGTGGCCTGCAGAGAGGGCAGTTCTTC. It yields the protein CASSGLQRGQFF.